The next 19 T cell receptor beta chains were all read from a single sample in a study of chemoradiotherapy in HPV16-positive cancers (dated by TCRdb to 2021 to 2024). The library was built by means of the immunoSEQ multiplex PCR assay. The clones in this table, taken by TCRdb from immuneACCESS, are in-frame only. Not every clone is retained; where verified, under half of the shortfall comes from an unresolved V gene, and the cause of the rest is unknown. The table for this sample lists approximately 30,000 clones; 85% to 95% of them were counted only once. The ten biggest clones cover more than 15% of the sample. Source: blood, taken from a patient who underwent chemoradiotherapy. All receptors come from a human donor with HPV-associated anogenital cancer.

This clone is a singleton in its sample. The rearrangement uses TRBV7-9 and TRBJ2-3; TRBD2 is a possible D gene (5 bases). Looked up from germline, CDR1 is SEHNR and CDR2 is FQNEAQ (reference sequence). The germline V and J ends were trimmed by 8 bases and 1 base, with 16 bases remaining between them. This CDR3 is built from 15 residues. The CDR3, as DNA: TGTGCCAGCCACAAGAAAGACGGGGGCACAGATACGCAGTATTTT. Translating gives CASHKKDGGTDTQYF.

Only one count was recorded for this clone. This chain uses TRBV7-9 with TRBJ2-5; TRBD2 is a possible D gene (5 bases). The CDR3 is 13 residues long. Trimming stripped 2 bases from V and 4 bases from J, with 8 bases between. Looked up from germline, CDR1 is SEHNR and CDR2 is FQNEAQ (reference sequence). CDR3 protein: CASSLTSGETQYF. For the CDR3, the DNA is TGTGCCAGCAGCTTAACCAGCGGAGAGACCCAGTACTTC.

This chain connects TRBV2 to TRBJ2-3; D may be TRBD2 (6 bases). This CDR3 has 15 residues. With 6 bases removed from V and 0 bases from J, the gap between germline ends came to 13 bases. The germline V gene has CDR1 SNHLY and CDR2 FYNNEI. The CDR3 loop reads CASRDGGASTDTQYF. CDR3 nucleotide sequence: TGTGCCAGCAGGGACGGGGGAGCTAGCACAGATACGCAGTATTTT.

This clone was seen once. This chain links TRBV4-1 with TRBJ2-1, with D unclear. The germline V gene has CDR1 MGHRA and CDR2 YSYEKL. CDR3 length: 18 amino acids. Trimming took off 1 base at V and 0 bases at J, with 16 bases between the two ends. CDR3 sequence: CASSQVDLGFSSYNEQFF. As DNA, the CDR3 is TGCGCCAGCAGCCAAGTTGATCTCGGCTTTAGCTCCTACAATGAGCAGTTCTTC.

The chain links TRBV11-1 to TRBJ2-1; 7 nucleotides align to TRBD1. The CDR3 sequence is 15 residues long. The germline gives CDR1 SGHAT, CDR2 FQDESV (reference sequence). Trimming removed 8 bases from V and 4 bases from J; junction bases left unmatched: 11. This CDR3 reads CASETYRGSYNEQFF. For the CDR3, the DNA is TGTGCCAGCGAAACGTACAGGGGATCGTACAATGAGCAGTTCTTC.

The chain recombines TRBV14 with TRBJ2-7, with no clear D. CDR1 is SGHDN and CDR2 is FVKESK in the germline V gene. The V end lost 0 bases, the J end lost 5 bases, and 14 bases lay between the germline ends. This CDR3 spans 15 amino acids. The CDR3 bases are TGTGCCAGCAGCCAAGATTCAATCTCTTTCCACGAGCAGTACTTC. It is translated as CASSQDSISFHEQYF.

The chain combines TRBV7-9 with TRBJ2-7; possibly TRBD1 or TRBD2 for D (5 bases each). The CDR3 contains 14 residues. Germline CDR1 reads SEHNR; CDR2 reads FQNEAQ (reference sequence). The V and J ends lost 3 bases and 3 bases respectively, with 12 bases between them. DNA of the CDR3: TGTGCCAGCAGCTTCGGGACGGCACGCTACGAGCAGTACTTC. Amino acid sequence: CASSFGTARYEQYF.

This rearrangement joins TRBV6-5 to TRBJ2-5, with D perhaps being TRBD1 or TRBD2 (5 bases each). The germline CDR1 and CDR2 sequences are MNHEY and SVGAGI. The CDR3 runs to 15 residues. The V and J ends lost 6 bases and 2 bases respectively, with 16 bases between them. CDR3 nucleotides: TGTGCCAGCAGCCTCGGTGGGGGAGAACAAGAGACCCAGTACTTC. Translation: CASSLGGGEQETQYF.

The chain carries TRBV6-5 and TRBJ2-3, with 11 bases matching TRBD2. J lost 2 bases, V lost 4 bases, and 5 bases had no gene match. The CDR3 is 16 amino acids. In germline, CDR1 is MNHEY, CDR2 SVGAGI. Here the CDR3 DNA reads TGTGCCAGCAGTTCCGGACTAGCGGGCAACACAGATACGCAGTATTTT. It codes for CASSSGLAGNTDTQYF.

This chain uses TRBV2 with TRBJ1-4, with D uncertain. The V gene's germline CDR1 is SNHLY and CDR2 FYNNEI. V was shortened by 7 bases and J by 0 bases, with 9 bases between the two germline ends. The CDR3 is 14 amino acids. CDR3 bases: TGTGCCAGCACCTGGACGGCAACTAATGAAAAACTGTTTTTT. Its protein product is CASTWTATNEKLFF.

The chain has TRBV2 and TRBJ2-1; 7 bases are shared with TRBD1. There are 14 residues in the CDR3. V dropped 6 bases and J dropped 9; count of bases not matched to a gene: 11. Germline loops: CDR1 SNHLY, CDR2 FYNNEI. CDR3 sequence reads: CASRHGQAAGEQFF. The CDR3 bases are TGTGCCAGCAGACATGGACAGGCCGCGGGTGAGCAGTTCTTC. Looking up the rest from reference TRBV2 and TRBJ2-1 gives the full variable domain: EPEVTQTPSHQVTQMGQEVILRCVPISNHLYFYWYRQILGQKVEFLVSFYNNEISEKSEIFDDQFSVERPDGSNFTLKIRSTKLEDSAMYFCASRHGQAAGEQFFGPGTRLTVL.

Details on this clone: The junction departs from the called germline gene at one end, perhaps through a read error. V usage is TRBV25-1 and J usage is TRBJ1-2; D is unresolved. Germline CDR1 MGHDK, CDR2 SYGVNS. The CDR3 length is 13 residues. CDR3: CASTERVGYGYTF. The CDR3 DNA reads TGTGCCAGCACTGAACGGGTCGGATATGGCTACACCTTC.

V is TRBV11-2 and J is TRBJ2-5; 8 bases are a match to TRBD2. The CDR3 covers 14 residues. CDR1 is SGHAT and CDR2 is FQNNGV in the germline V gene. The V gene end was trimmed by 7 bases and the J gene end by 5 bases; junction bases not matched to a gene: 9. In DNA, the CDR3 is TGTGCCAGCAAGCCGGGCTCGGGGGGGGAGACCCAGTACTTC. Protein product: CASKPGSGGETQYF.

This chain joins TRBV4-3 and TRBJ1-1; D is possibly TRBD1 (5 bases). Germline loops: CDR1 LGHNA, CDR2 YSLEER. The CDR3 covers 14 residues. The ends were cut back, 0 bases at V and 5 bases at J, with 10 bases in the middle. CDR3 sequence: CASSQDRVRTEAFF. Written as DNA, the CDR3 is TGCGCCAGCAGCCAAGACAGGGTAAGAACTGAAGCTTTCTTT.

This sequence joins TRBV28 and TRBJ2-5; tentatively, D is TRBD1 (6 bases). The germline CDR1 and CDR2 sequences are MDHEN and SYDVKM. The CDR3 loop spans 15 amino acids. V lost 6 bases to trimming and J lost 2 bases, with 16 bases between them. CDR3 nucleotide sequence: TGTGCCAGCAGGGAACAACGGGACATACAAGAGACCCAGTACTTC. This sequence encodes CASREQRDIQETQYF.

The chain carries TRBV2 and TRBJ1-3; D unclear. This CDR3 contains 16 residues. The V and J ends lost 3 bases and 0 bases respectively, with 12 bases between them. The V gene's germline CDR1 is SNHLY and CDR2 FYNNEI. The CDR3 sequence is CASSEEGPTSGNTIYF. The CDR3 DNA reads TGTGCCAGCAGTGAGGAGGGCCCTACCTCTGGAAACACCATATATTTT.

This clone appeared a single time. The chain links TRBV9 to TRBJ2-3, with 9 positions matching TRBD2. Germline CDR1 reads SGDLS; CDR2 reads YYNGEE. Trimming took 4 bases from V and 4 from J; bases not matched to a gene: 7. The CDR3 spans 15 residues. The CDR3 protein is CASSSSSGTADTQYF. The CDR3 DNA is TGTGCCAGCAGCTCCTCTAGCGGGACGGCAGATACGCAGTATTTT.

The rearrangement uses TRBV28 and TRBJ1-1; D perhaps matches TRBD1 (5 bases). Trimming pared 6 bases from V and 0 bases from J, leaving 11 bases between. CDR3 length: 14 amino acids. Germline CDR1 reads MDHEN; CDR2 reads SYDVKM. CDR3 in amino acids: CASSVGRMNTEAFF. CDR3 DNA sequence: TGTGCCAGCAGCGTGGGGCGGATGAACACTGAAGCTTTCTTT.

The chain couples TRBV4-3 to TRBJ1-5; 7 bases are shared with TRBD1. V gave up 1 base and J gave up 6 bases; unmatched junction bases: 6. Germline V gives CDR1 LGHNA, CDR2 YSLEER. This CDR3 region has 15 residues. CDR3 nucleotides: TGCGCCAGCAGCCAAGCCGGGACAGAGGGTCAGCCCCAGCATTTT. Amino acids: CASSQAGTEGQPQHF.